These T cell receptor beta chains were read from a single sample in a study of chemoradiotherapy in HPV16-positive cancers. Clones were sequenced by immunoSEQ multiplex PCR, and TCRdb holds only the in-frame ones, with some missing. The sample carries fewer than 5,500 clones, 90% recorded once. Sequenced here: tumor tissue, sampled from a patient who underwent chemoradiotherapy. Receptors originate from a human donor with HPV-associated anogenital cancer. Each CDR3 is given with its conserved first and last residue. D genes are given only for firm matches. Where a row states a size, it is once, few, many or the class of an expanded clone; other rows omit it.

J | D | size | V | DNA | CDR3
TRBJ2-3 | - | - | TRBV5-5 | TGTGCCAGCACCTCGGCCCGTGGTACGCAGTATTTT | CASTSARGTQYF
TRBJ2-2 | - | - | TRBV5-1 | TGCGCCAGCAGCGACCTCGGGACGGCCAACACCGGGGAGCTGTTTTTT | CASSDLGTANTGELFF
TRBJ1-2 | TRBD1 | - | TRBV7-2 | TGTGCCAGCAGCTTAGGAGGTTCACAGGGGGCTAGTGGCTACACCTTC | CASSLGGSQGASGYTF
TRBJ2-2 | - | - | TRBV29-1 | TGCAGCGTTGAAGGCGACTTGAACACCGGGGAGCTGTTTTTT | CSVEGDLNTGELFF
TRBJ1-1 | - | - | TRBV10-3 | TGTGCCATCGGGACCCCGAACACTGAAGCTTTCTTT | CAIGTPNTEAFF
TRBJ2-1 | TRBD2 | - | TRBV6-4 | TGTGCCATTTCGGGGACTAGCGGGAGGGAGGTAGTCAATGAGCAGTTCTTC | CAISGTSGREVVNEQFF
TRBJ1-2 | - | - | TRBV5-1 | TGCGCCAGCAGCTCCGGGAATAGCGGCGGATTAGATGGCTACACCTTC | CASSSGNSGGLDGYTF
TRBJ2-2 | - | - | TRBV11-3 | TGTGCCAGCAGCTTAGCCGTGAACACCGGGGAGCTGTTTTTT | CASSLAVNTGELFF
TRBJ1-1 | - | few | TRBV29-1 | TGCAGCGCCGGACGGGGGACGGGAAACACTGAAGCTTTCTTT | CSAGRGTGNTEAFF
TRBJ1-3 | TRBD1 | - | TRBV18 | TGTGCCAGCTCACCGAACACGGGACAGCTCTCTGGAAACACCATATATTTT | CASSPNTGQLSGNTIYF
TRBJ1-5 | - | - | TRBV19 | TGTGCCAGTAGTCAGGGATTCGGGCCCCAGCATTTT | CASSQGFGPQHF
TRBJ2-7 | TRBD2 | - | TRBV11-2 | TGTGCCAGCAGCCCTACTAGCGGGAAGTACGAGCAGTACTTC | CASSPTSGKYEQYF
TRBJ2-1 | - | - | TRBV7-9 | TGTGCCAGCAGCGGCCCCAATCCCACGGCAGAGCGGTTCTTC | CASSGPNPTAERFF
TRBJ2-2 | - | - | TRBV29-1 | TGCAGCGTCACCCGTTCCGGGGAGCTGTTTTTT | CSVTRSGELFF
TRBJ2-3 | - | - | TRBV5-6 | TGTGCCAGCAGCTTGGGGTGGGCCAGGGAATATTTT | CASSLGWAREYF
TRBJ1-2 | TRBD1 | - | TRBV19 | TGTGCCAGTAGCCTGACAGGGTACGGGGCTGGCTACACCTTC | CASSLTGYGAGYTF
TRBJ2-7 | - | - | TRBV2 | TGTGCCACGAGGGAACAGCCCTACGAGCAGTACTTC | CATREQPYEQYF
TRBJ2-7 | - | - | TRBV5-1 | TGCGCCAGCAGCTTGGGCCTAGACGTTGGCGAGCAGTACTTC | CASSLGLDVGEQYF
TRBJ2-1 | TRBD1 | - | TRBV6-5 | TGTGCCAGCAGTTACTCGAACAGGGGGCCCTACAATGAGCAGTTCTTC | CASSYSNRGPYNEQFF
TRBJ1-2 | - | once | TRBV29-1 | TGCAGCGTTGAGCAGGGAGATGGCTACACCTTC | CSVEQGDGYTF
TRBJ2-1 | TRBD2 | - | TRBV30 | TGTGCCTGGAGTGTAGCGGTTGGGGGGGTATACAATGAGCAGTTCTTC | CAWSVAVGGVYNEQFF
TRBJ1-5 | - | once | TRBV19 | TGTGCCAGTAGTAGCCAGGGAGGTCAGCCCCAGCATTTT | CASSSQGGQPQHF
TRBJ2-7 | - | - | TRBV11-2 | TGTGCCAGCAGCTCCTTCAGAAGGGCAGGGGTCCCCTACGAGCAGTACTTC | CASSSFRRAGVPYEQYF
TRBJ2-2 | - | - | TRBV27 | TGTGCCAGCAGTTTACAGCCCGGCTCCACCGGGGAGCTGTTTTTT | CASSLQPGSTGELFF
TRBJ2-6 | - | - | TRBV4-1 | TGCGCCAGCAGCCGACCTGGACGGCCCTCTGGGGCCAACGTCCTGACTTTC | CASSRPGRPSGANVLTF
TRBJ2-1 | - | - | TRBV6-5 | TGTGCCAGCAGTTACTCGGGACTGTCGAATGAGCAGTTCTTC | CASSYSGLSNEQFF
TRBJ1-1 | - | - | TRBV2 | TGTGCCAGCAGTCTTGGGCTAGGCACTGAAGCTTTCTTT | CASSLGLGTEAFF
TRBJ1-1 | - | - | TRBV6-5 | TGTGCCAGCAATCGACGCCAGGTGAACACTGAAGCTTTCTTT | CASNRRQVNTEAFF
TRBJ1-1 | - | - | TRBV7-9 | TGTGCCAGCAGAACTTGGGGGACGGAGAACACTGAAGCTTTCTTT | CASRTWGTENTEAFF
TRBJ2-1 | TRBD2 | - | TRBV6-1 | TGTGCCAGCAGTGGGCGGGAGTTTACGTACAATGAGCAGTTCTTC | CASSGREFTYNEQFF
TRBJ2-3 | TRBD1 | - | TRBV6-4 | TGTGCCAGCAGTGAGGGACAGGGGGCAGATACGCAGTATTTT | CASSEGQGADTQYF
TRBJ2-7 | - | - | TRBV6-1 | TGTGCCAGCGGTAGACAGGTTTTGTACGAGCAGTACTTC | CASGRQVLYEQYF
TRBJ1-5 | - | - | TRBV19 | TGTGCCAGTAGTAATTGGGGTTTACAGGGCCTACATCAGCCCCAGCATTTT | CASSNWGLQGLHQPQHF
TRBJ2-6 | - | - | TRBV5-1 | TGCGCCAGCAGCTTGGATGGGGTGCGTGGGGCCAACGTCCTGACTTTC | CASSLDGVRGANVLTF
TRBJ2-3 | - | - | TRBV7-7 | TGTGCTAGCAGCCCTGACAGATTCACAGATACGCAGTATTTT | CASSPDRFTDTQYF
TRBJ2-2 | TRBD2 | - | TRBV14 | TGTGCCAGCAGCCTATTTACTAGCGGCACCGGGGAGCTGTTTTTT | CASSLFTSGTGELFF
TRBJ1-5 | - | - | TRBV19 | TGTGCCAGTAGTACATGGGACACGGCGGGACCCCAGCATTTT | CASSTWDTAGPQHF
TRBJ1-2 | - | - | TRBV2 | TGTGCCAGCAGCCAGGGAGACTATGGCTACACCTTC | CASSQGDYGYTF
TRBJ1-4 | - | - | TRBV6-1 | TGTGCCAGCAGTGAAGGAGGGGGGCATGGTGAAAAACTGTTTTTT | CASSEGGGHGEKLFF
TRBJ1-1 | - | - | TRBV20-1 | TGCAGTGCAGAAACGAACACTGAAGCTTTCTTT | CSAETNTEAFF